This T cell receptor (beta chain) was recovered during a study of CD8+ T cells in alopecia areata. Once RNA had been extracted, it was reverse transcribed into cDNA to act as the sequencing template. Libraries were prepared by immunoSEQ multiplex PCR; TCRdb keeps only in-frame clonotypes and omits some of them. The table has roughly 220,000 clones, over 60% seen once; the top ten hold about 1.2%. The treatment denotes: oral pan-JAK inhibitor, 5-10 mg twice daily. V was trimmed by 5 bases and J by 3 bases, leaving 10 bases between them. CDR3 length equals 13 residues. Germline-derived CDR1 and CDR2 are MNHEY and SMNVEV (reference sequence).

The TCR sequence derives from a human donor with alopecia areata. The sequences come from CD4+ T cells sorted from blood, collected around week 44, from a patient treated with tofacitinib. This sequence joins TRBV27 and TRBJ1-1, with TRBD1 as a possible D gene (6 bases). CDR3 sequence reads: CASSPQGYTEAFF. CDR3 nucleotides: TGTGCCAGCAGTCCCCAGGGGTACACTGAAGCTTTCTTT.